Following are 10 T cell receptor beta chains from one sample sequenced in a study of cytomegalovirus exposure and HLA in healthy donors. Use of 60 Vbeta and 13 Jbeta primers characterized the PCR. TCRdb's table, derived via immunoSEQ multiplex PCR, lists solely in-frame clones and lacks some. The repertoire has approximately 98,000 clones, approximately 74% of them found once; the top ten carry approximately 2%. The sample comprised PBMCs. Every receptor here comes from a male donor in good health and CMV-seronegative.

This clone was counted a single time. The CDR3 DNA reads TGCAGCGTTGGGACTGTAAACAATGAGCAGTTCTTC. Its protein is CSVGTVNNEQFF. The V and J genes are TRBV29-1 and TRBJ2-1; TRBD2 might be the D (5 bases). CDR3 length: 12 residues. Trimming removed 4 bases from V and 5 bases from J, with 9 bases in between. Per the germline V gene, CDR1 is SQVTM and CDR2 is ANQGSEA.

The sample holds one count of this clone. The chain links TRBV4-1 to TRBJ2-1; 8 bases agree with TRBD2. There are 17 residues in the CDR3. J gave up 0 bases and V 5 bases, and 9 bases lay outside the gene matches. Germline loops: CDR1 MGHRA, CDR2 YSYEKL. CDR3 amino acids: CASSSKLAEDSYNEQFF. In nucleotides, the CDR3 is TGCGCCAGCAGCAGTAAACTAGCGGAAGACTCCTACAATGAGCAGTTCTTC.

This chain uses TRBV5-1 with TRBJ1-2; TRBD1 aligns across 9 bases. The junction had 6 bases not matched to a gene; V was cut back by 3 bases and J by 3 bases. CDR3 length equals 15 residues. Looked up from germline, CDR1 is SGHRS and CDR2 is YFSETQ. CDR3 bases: TGCGCCAGCAGCTCCGGACAGGGGACCCACTATGGCTACACCTTC. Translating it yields CASSSGQGTHYGYTF.

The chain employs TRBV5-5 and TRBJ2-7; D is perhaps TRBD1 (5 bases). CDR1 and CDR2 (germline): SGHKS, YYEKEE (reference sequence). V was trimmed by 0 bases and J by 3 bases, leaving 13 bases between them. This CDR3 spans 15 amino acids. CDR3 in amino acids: CASSLVPGHYYEQYF. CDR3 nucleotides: TGTGCCAGCAGCTTGGTCCCAGGACATTACTACGAGCAGTACTTC.

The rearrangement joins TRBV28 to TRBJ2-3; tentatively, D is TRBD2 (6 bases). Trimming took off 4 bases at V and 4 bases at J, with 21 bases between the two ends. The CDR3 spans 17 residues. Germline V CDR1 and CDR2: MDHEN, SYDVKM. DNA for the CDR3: TGTGCCAGCAGTTCAGATTCACGAGGAGGGGTGGCAGATACGCAGTATTTT. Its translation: CASSSDSRGGVADTQYF.

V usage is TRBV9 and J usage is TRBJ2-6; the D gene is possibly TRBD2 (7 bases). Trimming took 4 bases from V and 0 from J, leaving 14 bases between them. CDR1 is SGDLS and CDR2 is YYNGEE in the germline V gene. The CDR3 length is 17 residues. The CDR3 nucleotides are TGTGCCAGCAGCCCCCGGGGAGGGGGCTCTGGGGCCAACGTCCTGACTTTC. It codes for CASSPRGGGSGANVLTF.

In nucleotides, the CDR3 is TGCAGCGTTGAAACAGGGGGGAATCAGCCCCAGCATTTT. Amino acid sequence: CSVETGGNQPQHF. The rearrangement uses TRBV29-1 and TRBJ1-5; 8 nucleotides agree with TRBD1. With V trimmed by 2 bases and J by 4 bases, 1 base remained unmatched. Germline-derived CDR1 and CDR2 are SQVTM and ANQGSEA. The CDR3 is 13 amino acids.

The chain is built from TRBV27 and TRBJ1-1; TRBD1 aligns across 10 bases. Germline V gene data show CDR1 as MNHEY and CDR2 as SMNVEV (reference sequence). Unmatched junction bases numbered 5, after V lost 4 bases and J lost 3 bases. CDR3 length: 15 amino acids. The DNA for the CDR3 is TGTGCCAGCAGTTCAGACAGGGGGCCCGACACTGAAGCTTTCTTT. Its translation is CASSSDRGPDTEAFF.

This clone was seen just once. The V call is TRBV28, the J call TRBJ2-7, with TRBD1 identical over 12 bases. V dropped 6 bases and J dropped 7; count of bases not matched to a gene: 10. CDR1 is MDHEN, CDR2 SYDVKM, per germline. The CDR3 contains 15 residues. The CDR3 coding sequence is TGTGCCAGCAGCTTACCGGGGACAGGGGGCAATGAGCAGTACTTC. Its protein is CASSLPGTGGNEQYF.

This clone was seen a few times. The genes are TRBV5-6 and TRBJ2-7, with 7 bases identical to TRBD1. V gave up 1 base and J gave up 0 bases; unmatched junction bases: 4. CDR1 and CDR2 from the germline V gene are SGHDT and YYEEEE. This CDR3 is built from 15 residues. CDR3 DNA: TGTGCCAGCAGCTTGCCCTGGACAGGCTCCTACGAGCAGTACTTC. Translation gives CASSLPWTGSYEQYF.